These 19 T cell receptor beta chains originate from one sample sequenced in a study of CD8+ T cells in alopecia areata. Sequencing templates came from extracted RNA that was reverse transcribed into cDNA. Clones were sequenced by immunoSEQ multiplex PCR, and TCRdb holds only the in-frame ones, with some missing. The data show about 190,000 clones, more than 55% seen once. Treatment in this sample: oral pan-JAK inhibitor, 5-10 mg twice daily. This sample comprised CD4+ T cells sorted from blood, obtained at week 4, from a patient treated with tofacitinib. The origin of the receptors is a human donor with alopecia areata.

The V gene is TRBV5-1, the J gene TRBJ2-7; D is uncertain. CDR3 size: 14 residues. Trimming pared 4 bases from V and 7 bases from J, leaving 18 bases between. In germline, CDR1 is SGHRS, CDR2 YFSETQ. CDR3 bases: TGCGCCAGCAGCCCCCTTTTAGTAGATCGGGAGCAGTACTTC. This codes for CASSPLLVDREQYF.

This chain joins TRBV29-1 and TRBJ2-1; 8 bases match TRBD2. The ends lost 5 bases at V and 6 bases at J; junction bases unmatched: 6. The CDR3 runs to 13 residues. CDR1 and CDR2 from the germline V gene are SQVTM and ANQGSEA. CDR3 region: CSVWTSSSNEQFF. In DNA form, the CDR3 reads TGCAGCGTTTGGACTAGCAGCAGCAATGAGCAGTTCTTC.

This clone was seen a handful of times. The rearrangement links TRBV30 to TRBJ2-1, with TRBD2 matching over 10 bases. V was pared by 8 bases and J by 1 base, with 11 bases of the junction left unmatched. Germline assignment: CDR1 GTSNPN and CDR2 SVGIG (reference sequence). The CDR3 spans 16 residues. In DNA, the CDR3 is TGTGCCGGAACTAGCGGGATTTTAGGATCCTACAATGAGCAGTTCTTC. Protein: CAGTSGILGSYNEQFF. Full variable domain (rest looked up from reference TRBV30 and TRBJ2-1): SQTIHQWPATLVQPVGSPLSLECTVEGTSNPNLYWYRQAAGRGLQLLFYSVGIGQISSEVPQNLSASRPQDRQFILSSKKLLLSDSGFYLCAGTSGILGSYNEQFFGPGTRLTVL.

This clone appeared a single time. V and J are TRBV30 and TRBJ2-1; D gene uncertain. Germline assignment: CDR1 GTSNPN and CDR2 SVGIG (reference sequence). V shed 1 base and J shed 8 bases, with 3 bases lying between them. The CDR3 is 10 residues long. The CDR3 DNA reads TGTGCCTGGAGTGCGTATGAGCAGTTCTTC. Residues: CAWSAYEQFF. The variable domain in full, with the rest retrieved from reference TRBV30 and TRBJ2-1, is SQTIHQWPATLVQPVGSPLSLECTVEGTSNPNLYWYRQAAGRGLQLLFYSVGIGQISSEVPQNLSASRPQDRQFILSSKKLLLSDSGFYLCAWSAYEQFFGPGTRLTVL.

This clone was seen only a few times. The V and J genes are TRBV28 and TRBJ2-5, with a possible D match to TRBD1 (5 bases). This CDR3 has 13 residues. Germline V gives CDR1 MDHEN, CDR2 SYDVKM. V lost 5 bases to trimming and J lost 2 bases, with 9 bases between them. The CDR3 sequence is CASSPDRQETQYF. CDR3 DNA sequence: TGTGCCAGCAGTCCAGACAGACAAGAGACCCAGTACTTC.

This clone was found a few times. CDR3 nucleotides: TGTGCCAGCAGCCAAAATCGGGGATCAGGCGGGTCGGGCCTGAACACTGAAGCTTTCTTT. Translating gives CASSQNRGSGGSGLNTEAFF. The chain employs TRBV4-2 and TRBJ1-1; no clear D gene. The CDR3 is 20 residues long. The germline V gene has CDR1 LGHNA and CDR2 YNFKEQ. V was cut by 2 bases and J by 0 bases, with 25 bases left in between.

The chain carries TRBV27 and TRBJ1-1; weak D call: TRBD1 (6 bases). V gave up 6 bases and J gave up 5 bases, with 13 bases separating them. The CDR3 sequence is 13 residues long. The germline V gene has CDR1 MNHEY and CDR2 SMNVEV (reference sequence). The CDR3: CASRQGIKTEAFF. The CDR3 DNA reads TGTGCCAGCAGACAGGGAATTAAGACTGAAGCTTTCTTT.

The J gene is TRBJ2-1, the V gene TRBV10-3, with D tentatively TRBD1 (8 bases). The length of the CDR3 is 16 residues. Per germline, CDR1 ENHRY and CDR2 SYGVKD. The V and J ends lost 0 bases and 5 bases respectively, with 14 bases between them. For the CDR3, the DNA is TGTGCCATCAGTGAGTCTCAGGGGGCGGGGGACAATGAGCAGTTCTTC. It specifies CAISESQGAGDNEQFF.

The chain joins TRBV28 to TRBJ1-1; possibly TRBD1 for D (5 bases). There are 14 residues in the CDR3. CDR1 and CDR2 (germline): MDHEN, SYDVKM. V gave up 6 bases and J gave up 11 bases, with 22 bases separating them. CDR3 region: CASSERTGPNQAFF. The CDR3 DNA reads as TGTGCCAGCAGCGAACGGACGGGGCCCAACCAGGCTTTCTTT.

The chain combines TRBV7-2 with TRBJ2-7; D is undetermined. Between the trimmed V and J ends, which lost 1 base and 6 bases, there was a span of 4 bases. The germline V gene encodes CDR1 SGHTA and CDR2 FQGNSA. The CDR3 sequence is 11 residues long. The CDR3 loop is CASSLGAEQYF. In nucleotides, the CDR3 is TGTGCCAGCAGCTTAGGTGCCGAGCAGTACTTC.

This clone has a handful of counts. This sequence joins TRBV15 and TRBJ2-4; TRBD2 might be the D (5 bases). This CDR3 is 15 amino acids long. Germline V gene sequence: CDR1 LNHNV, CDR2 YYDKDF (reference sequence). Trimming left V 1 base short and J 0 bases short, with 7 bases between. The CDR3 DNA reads TGTGCCACCAGCAGAGCGGGATCAGCCAAAAACATTCAGTACTTC. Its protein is CATSRAGSAKNIQYF.

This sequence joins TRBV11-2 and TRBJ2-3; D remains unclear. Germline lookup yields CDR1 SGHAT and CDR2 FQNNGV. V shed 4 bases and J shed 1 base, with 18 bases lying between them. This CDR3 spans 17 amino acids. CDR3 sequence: CASSSSSLGIGTDTQYF. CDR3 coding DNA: TGTGCCAGCAGCTCCTCGTCGTTGGGGATCGGCACAGATACGCAGTATTTT.

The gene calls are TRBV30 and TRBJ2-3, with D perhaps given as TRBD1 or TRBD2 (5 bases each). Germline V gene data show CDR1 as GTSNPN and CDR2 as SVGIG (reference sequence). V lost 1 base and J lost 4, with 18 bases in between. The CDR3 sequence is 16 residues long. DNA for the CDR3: TGTGCCTGGAGTGAACCGGACTCAGGGTGGGCAGATACGCAGTATTTT. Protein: CAWSEPDSGWADTQYF. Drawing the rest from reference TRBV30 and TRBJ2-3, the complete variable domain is SQTIHQWPATLVQPVGSPLSLECTVEGTSNPNLYWYRQAAGRGLQLLFYSVGIGQISSEVPQNLSASRPQDRQFILSSKKLLLSDSGFYLCAWSEPDSGWADTQYFGPGTRLTVL.

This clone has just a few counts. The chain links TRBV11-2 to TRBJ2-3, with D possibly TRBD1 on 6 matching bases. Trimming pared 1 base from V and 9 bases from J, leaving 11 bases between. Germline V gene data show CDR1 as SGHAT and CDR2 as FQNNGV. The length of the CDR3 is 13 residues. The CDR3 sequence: CASSLVQGRTQYF. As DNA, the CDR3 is TGTGCCAGCAGCTTAGTCCAGGGGCGGACGCAGTATTTT.

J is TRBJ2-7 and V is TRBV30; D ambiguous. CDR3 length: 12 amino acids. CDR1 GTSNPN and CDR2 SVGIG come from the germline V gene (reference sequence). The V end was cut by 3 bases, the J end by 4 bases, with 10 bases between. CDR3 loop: CAWSDEKYEQYF. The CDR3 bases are TGTGCCTGGAGCGACGAAAAATACGAGCAGTACTTC.

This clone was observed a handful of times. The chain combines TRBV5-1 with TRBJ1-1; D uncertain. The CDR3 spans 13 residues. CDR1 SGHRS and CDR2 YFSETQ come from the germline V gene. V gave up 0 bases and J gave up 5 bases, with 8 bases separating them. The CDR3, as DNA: TGCGCCAGCAGCTTGGGGGCCGGAACTGAAGCTTTCTTT. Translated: CASSLGAGTEAFF.

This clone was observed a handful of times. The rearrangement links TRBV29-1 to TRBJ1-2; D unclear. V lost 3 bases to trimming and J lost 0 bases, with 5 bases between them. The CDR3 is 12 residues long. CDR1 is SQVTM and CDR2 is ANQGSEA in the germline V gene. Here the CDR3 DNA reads TGCAGCGTTGAGAGGCCTAACTATGGCTACACCTTC. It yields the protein CSVERPNYGYTF.

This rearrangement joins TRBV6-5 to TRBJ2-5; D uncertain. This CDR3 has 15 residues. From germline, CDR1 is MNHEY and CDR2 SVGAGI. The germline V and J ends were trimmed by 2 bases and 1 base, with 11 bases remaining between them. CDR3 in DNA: TGTGCCAGCAGTTACAGTTTCACCGGCCAAGAGACCCAGTACTTC. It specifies CASSYSFTGQETQYF.

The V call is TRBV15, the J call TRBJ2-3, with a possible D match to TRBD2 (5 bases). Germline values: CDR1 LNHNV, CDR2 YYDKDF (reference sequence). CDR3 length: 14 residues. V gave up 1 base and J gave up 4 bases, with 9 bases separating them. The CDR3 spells CATSRVGSPDTQYF. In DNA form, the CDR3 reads TGTGCCACCAGCAGAGTAGGGAGCCCAGATACGCAGTATTTT.